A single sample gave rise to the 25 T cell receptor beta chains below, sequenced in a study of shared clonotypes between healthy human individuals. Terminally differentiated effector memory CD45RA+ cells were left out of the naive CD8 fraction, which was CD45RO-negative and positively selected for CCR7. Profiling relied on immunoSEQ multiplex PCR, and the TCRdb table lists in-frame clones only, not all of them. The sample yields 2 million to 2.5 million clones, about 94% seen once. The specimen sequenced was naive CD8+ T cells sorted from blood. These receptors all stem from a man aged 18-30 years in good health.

CDR3: CASSPPAGTGDNEQFF. CDR3 sequence (DNA): TGTGCCAGCTCACCACCGGCCGGGACAGGAGACAATGAGCAGTTCTTC. The chain joins TRBV18 to TRBJ2-1; 8 positions match TRBD1. V dropped 0 bases and J dropped 5; count of bases not matched to a gene: 6. The CDR3 runs to 16 residues. CDR1 is KGHSH, CDR2 LQKENI, per germline.

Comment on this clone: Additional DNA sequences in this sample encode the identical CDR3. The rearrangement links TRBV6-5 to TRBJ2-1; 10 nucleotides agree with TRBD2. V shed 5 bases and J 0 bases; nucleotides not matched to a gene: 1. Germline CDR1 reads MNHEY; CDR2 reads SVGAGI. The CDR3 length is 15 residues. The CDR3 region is CASSASGSSYNEQFF. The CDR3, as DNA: TGTGCCAGCAGTGCTAGCGGGAGCTCCTACAATGAGCAGTTCTTC.

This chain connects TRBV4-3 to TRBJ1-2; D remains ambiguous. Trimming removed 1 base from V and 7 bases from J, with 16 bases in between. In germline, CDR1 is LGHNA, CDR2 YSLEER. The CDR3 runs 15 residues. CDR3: CASSQVEGVDFGYTF. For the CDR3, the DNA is TGCGCCAGCAGCCAAGTTGAGGGCGTTGACTTTGGCTACACCTTC.

The chain's CDR3 is CASSQERANTDTQYF. The CDR3 DNA follows: TGCGCCAGCAGCCAAGAGCGGGCCAACACAGATACGCAGTATTTT. The V and J genes are TRBV4-1 and TRBJ2-3; a weak D match, TRBD2 (5 bases). This CDR3 has 15 residues. The V end was cut by 0 bases, the J end by 2 bases, with 9 bases between. CDR1 and CDR2 (germline): MGHRA, YSYEKL.

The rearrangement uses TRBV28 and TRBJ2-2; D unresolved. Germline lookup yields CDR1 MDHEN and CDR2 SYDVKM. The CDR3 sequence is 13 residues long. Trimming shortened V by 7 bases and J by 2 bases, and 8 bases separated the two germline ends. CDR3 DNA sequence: TGTGCCAGCATAGGCGGAAACACCGGGGAGCTGTTTTTT. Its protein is CASIGGNTGELFF.

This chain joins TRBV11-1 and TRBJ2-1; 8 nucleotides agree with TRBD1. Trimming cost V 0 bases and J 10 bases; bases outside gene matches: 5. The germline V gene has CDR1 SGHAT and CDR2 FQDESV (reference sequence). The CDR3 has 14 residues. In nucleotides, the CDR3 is TGTGCCAGCAGCTTAGCGGCAGGGGGCGGGGAGCAGTTCTTC. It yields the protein CASSLAAGGGEQFF.

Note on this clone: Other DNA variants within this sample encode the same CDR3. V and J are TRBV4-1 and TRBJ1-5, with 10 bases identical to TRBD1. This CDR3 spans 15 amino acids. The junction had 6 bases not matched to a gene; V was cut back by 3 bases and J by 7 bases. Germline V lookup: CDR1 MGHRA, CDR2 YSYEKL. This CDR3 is CASSQRQGADQPQHF. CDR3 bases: TGCGCCAGCAGCCAGAGACAGGGGGCCGACCAGCCCCAGCATTTT.

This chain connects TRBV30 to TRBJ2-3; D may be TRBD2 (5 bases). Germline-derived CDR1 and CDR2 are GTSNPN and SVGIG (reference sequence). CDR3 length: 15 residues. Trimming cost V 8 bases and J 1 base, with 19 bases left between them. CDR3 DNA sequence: TGTGCCGGATCTTTAGCGTCCCTCGGCACAGATACGCAGTATTTT. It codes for CAGSLASLGTDTQYF.

The CDR3 region is CASSLRSGPTPETQYF. CDR3 nucleotides: TGTGCCAGCAGTTTACGTAGCGGACCTACGCCCGAGACCCAGTACTTC. The rearrangement joins TRBV27 to TRBJ2-5; D is perhaps TRBD2 (6 bases). The V gene lost 2 bases and the J gene lost 5 bases, with 18 bases spanning the gap. CDR1 MNHEY and CDR2 SMNVEV come from the germline V gene (reference sequence). This CDR3 contains 16 residues.

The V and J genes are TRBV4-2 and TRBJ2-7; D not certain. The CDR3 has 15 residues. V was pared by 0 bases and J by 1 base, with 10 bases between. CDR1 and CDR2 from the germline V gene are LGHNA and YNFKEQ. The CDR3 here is CASSQDKDLSYEQYF. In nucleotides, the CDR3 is TGTGCCAGCAGCCAAGACAAGGATCTATCCTACGAGCAGTACTTC.

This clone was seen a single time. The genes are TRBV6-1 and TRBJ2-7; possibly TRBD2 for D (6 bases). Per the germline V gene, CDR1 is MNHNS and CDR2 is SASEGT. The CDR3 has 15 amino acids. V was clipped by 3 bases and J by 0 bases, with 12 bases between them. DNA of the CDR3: TGTGCCAGCAGTGAGTCGGGGGTTAGCTCCTACGAGCAGTACTTC. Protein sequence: CASSESGVSSYEQYF.

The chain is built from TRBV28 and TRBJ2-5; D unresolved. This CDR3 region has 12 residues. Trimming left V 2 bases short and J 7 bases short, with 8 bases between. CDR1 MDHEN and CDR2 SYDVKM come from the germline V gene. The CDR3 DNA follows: TGTGCCAGCAGTTTAATCGGCGGGACCCAGTACTTC. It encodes CASSLIGGTQYF.

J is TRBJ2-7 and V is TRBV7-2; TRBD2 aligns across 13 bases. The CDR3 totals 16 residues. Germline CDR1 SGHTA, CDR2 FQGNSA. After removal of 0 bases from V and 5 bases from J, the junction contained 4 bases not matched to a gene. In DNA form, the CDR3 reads TGTGCCAGCAGCTTAGCCGGACTAGCGGGGGCGAACGAGCAGTACTTC. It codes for CASSLAGLAGANEQYF.

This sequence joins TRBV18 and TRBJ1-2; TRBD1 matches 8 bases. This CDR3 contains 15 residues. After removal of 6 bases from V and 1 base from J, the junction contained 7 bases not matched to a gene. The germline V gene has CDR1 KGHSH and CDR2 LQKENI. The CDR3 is CASSEEDRGNYGYTF. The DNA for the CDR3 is TGTGCCAGCTCCGAAGAAGACAGGGGTAACTATGGCTACACCTTC.

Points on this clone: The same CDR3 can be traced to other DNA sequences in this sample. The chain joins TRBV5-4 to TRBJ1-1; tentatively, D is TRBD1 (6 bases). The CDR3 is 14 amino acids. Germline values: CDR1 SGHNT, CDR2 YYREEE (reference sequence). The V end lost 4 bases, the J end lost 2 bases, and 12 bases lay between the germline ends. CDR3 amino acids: CASSRGGGNTEAFF. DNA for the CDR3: TGTGCCAGCAGCCGAGGGGGGGGAAACACTGAAGCTTTCTTT.

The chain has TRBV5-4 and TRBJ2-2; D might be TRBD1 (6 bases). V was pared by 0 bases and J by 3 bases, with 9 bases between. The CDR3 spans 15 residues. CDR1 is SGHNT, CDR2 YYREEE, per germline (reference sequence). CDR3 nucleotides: TGTGCCAGCAGCTTGGAGGGGGTCGACACCGGGGAGCTGTTTTTT. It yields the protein CASSLEGVDTGELFF. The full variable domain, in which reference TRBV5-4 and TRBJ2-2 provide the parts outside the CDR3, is ETGVTQSPTHLIKTRGQQVTLRCSSQSGHNTVSWYQQALGQGPQFIFQYYREEENGRGNFPPRFSGLQFPNYSSELNVNALELDDSALYLCASSLEGVDTGELFFGEGSRLTVL.

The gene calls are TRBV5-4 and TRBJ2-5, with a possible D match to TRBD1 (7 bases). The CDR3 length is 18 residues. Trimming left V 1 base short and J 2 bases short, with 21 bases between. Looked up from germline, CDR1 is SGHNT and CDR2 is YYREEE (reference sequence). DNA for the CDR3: TGTGCCAGCAGCTTGAAACAGGGGTTCGGACTACTTCAAGAGACCCAGTACTTC. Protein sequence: CASSLKQGFGLLQETQYF.

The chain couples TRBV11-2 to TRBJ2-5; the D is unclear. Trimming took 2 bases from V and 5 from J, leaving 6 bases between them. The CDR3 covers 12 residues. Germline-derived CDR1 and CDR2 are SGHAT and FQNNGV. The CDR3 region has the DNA TGTGCCAGCAGCTTACCCCGGGAGACCCAGTACTTC. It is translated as CASSLPRETQYF.

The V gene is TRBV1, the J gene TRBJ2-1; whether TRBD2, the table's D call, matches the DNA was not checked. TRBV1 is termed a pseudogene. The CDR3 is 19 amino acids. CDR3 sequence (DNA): TGCACCAGCAGCCAGGTGACTAGCGGGGGGCCCGGCAAACGGGATGAGCAGTTCTTC. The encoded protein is CTSSQVTSGGPGKRDEQFF.

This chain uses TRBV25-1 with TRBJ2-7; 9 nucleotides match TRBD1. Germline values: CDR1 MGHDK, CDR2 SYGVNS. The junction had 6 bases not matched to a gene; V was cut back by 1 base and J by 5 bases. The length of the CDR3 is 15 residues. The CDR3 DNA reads TGTGCCAGCAGTGAATTAGGGGGACAGGGTAACGAGCAGTACTTC. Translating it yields CASSELGGQGNEQYF.

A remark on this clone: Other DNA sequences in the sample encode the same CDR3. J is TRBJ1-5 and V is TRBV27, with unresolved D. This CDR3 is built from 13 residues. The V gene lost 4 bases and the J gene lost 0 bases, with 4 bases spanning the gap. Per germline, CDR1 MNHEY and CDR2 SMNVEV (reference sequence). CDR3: CASSSYSNQPQHF. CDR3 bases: TGTGCCAGCAGTTCGTATAGCAATCAGCCCCAGCATTTT.

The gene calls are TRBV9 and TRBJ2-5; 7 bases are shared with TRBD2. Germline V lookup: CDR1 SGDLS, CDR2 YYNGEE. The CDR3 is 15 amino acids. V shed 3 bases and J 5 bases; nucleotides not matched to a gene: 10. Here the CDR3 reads CASSAGTSRGETQYF. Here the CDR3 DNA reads TGTGCCAGCAGCGCAGGGACGTCGCGGGGGGAGACCCAGTACTTC. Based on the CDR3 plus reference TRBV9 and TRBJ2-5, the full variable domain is DSGVTQTPKHLITATGQRVTLRCSPRSGDLSVYWYQQSLDQGLQFLIQYYNGEERAKGNILERFSAQQFPDLHSELNLSSLELGDSALYFCASSAGTSRGETQYFGPGTRLLVL.

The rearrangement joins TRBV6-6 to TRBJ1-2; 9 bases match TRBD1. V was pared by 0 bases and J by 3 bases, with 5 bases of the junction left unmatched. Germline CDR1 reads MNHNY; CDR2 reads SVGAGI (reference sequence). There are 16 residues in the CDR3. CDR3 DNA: TGTGCCAGCAGTTACTCCTACAGGGGGCAGGACTATGGCTACACCTTC. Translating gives CASSYSYRGQDYGYTF.

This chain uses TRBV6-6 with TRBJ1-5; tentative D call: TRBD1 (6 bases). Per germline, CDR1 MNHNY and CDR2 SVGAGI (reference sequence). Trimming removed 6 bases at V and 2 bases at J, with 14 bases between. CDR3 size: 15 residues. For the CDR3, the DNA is TGTGCCAGCAGCGAGGGGGTTGGAGGCAATCAGCCCCAGCATTTT. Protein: CASSEGVGGNQPQHF.

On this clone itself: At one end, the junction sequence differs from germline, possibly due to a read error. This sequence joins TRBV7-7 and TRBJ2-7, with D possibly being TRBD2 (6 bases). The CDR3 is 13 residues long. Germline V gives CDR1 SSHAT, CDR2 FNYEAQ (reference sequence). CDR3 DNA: TGTGCTAGCAGCCCATCGGAGGGAATCGAGCAGTACTTC. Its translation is CASSPSEGIEQYF.